This section outlines one T cell receptor beta chain sequence together with its context. No cognate antigen has been identified for it. No base quality information exists; no much larger clone differs at one position. From each donor, a single peripheral blood sample of around 0.12 L on average was drawn into heparinised tubes. Naive, central memory, regulatory and stem cell-like memory CD4+ T cells were sorted on a BD FACSAria II using a panel including CD45RO, CCR7, CD25, CD127, CD95 and CD27. A purity above 95% was achieved for all sorted populations. PBMCs were separated immediately by Lymphoprep density gradient centrifugation and were stained directly, without being cultured. So that batch effects would be minimized, each experiment stained and sorted samples in pairs, pairing one healthy donor with one patient. The data derive from a study of beta chain features in type 1 diabetes (dated by TCRdb to 2017 to 2018). Turning to the overall study: Mean age, gender distribution, total cell number and subset yield were not different between patients and healthy donors. Across all samples, fewer than 130 million sorted cells were examined, and cell number per subset correlated strongly with RNA yield. The study compared the TCRB repertoires of sorted circulating CD4+ T cell subsets in recently diagnosed type 1 diabetes patients with those in matched healthy donors. Regulatory and stem cell-like memory subsets were isolated from only 8 patients and roughly 8 healthy donors, whereas naive and central memory subsets came from all 30 or so donors.

The research as a whole found: PCR might favor shorter templates, but patient and control samples were amplified and corrected together, so any skew would affect both groups equally. Because cDNA was sequenced instead of genomic DNA, activated cells with high expression could be over-represented, although the groups did not differ in activation or CD3 levels. Only small numbers of individuals were included in the HLA sub-analyses, which left unresolved whether HLA type had any influence on TCRB rearrangement. At VDJ recombination sites, type 1 diabetes patients had fewer insertions and more deleted nucleotides, which implies abnormalities in thymic rearrangement. Naive, central memory and regulatory TCRB repertoires appeared to be more similar among patients than among healthy donors. A moderate but significant shortening of TCRB CDR3 length was observed in type 1 diabetes patients in all four CD4+ subsets.

The High Capacity cDNA Reverse Transcription Kit was used to reverse transcribe all of the isolated RNA, meaning that expressed TCRB transcripts were what got sequenced. Deep immunoSEQ sequencing was applied to naive, central memory and regulatory T cell samples, giving an average of roughly 3.5 million total reads per sample. After sorted cells were lysed in RLT buffer, RNA was extracted with DNase-treated RNeasy Micro or Mini kits, with the choice depending on cell number. Each cell subset was processed on its own to prevent cross-contamination, while patient and healthy donor samples were processed together. The immunoSEQ multiplex PCR was used to amplify TCRB sequences from cDNA, generating 87-bp fragments that spanned the CDR3 region. Sequencing of the amplicons was done on the Illumina HiSeq platform. The authors processed their data as follows. PCR bias was computationally corrected using synthetic template baselines, reads within Hamming distance 2 were collapsed, and singletons that could not be merged were discarded. Reads were aligned to IMGT to assign V, D and J genes, CDR3 length, and insertions or deletions at six rearrangement sites. Within each subset, clonotype counts were normalized to the number of sorted cells before true diversity and Gini coefficients were calculated with the tcR R package. The overlap coefficient, calculated on TCRB nucleotide sequences, was used to measure repertoire sharing. As a proxy for the pre-selection repertoire, out-of-frame TCRB sequences from naive cells were analyzed. The immuneACCESS repertoire file appears here via TCRdb, limited to in-frame rearrangements. These files lack a portion of the clones; in checked studies, under half of the deficit traces to unresolved V genes, and the cause of the others is not known. Clonal size and the V and J genes are those of that table, whereas D and trimming came from the DNA. Present in this sample are about 360,000 clones, 10% to 15% of which were seen just once. The ten largest account for 0.0095% to 0.013% of the sample.

The specimen sequenced was naive CD4+ T cells from blood. Read against the paper, the sample's cell subset or site label means: true naive CD4+ T cells. This TCR was recovered from a young woman with type 1 diabetes.

At the DNA level, the sequence is TGTGCCAGCAGCTGGGGACAGGGGGTAGTAAACATTCAGTACTTC. This is translated as CASSWGQGVVNIQYF. The rearrangement joined TRBV7-2 to TRBJ2-4; 11 bases in between match TRBD1. The germline V end is reduced by 4 bases and the J end by 6 bases; junction bases left unmatched: 5. The CDR3 goes from the cysteine to the phenylalanine over 15 residues. The sequence is cut down to CDR3 DNA, 45 bases in frame from base 1. The CDR1 and CDR2 encoded by the germline V gene are SGHTA and FQGNSA.